This is a list of T cell receptor beta chains from one sample in a study of blood T cell repertoires in COVID-19. This table comes from immunoSEQ multiplex PCR, and its TCRdb copy is limited to in-frame clones, with some not included. The sample includes approximately 340,000 clones, approximately 93% of them seen just once. Sequencing was performed on PBMCs or T cells enriched from blood (not recorded which). The source is a woman between 40 and 50 years old who had been exposed to COVID-19. Both conserved end residues are part of each CDR3. The D gene is left open where the match is weak. Size tells how often a clone was seen (once, few, many) or the class of an expanded clone, and some rows leave it out.

V,size,J,D,DNA,CDR3
TRBV6-4,.,TRBJ2-4,.,TGTGCCAGCAGTGAAGAACAGGGTGGTATTCAGTACTTC,CASSEEQGGIQYF
TRBV5-1,.,TRBJ1-4,.,TGCGCCAGCAGCTTGTACCGTCCGGGTACTAATGAAAAACTGTTTTTT,CASSLYRPGTNEKLFF
TRBV11-3,.,TRBJ2-7,TRBD2,TGTGCCAGCAGCTCTGTATCGGTAGCGGGAGGGGAGCAGTACTTC,CASSSVSVAGGEQYF
TRBV12-3/TRBV12-4,.,TRBJ1-1,.,TGTGCCAGCAGCGCGCCTCAGAACACTGAAGCTTTCTTT,CASSAPQNTEAFF
TRBV7-2,.,TRBJ1-1,.,TGTGCCAGCAGCTCAGCGGCAGGGTCTATCGCTGAAGCTTTCTTT,CASSSAAGSIAEAFF
TRBV30,.,TRBJ2-3,TRBD1,TGTGCCTGGAGTGTACAGGGGGCCCCAGATACGCAGTATTTT,CAWSVQGAPDTQYF
TRBV30,.,TRBJ2-2,.,TGTGCCTGGAGGGACCGAGACAGACCTAGCACCGGGGAGCTGTTTTTT,CAWRDRDRPSTGELFF
TRBV5-1,.,TRBJ2-3,TRBD2,TGCGCCAGCAGCTCTGGCGGGGGGACCGTTAGCACAGATACGCAGTATTTT,CASSSGGGTVSTDTQYF
TRBV24-1,.,TRBJ2-3,TRBD1,TGTGCCACCTCGGCTGGTAACAGGGGGCAGAGAGATACGCAGTATTTT,CATSAGNRGQRDTQYF
TRBV19,.,TRBJ1-5,TRBD1,TGTGCCAGTAGTATCCCAGACAGGGGCGCCATGCAGCCCCAGCATTTT,CASSIPDRGAMQPQHF
TRBV18,once,TRBJ1-1,.,TGTGCCAGCTCACCAGGGGGCATAGGGAACACTGAAGCTTTCTTT,CASSPGGIGNTEAFF
TRBV19,once,TRBJ1-2,.,TGTGCCAGTAGTATAAGTTCGGCCAGGTTCTATGGCTACACCTTC,CASSISSARFYGYTF
TRBV27,once,TRBJ1-3,.,TGTGCCAGCAGTCCCGTAGTGGGGGGGCCCGGAAACACCATATATTTT,CASSPVVGGPGNTIYF
TRBV15,.,TRBJ1-1,.,TGTGCCACCAGCTCTCGCCAGATGAACACTGAAGCTTTCTTT,CATSSRQMNTEAFF
TRBV19,few,TRBJ2-5,.,TGTGCCAGCGGGGGAGGAGAGACCCAGTACTTC,CASGGGETQYF
TRBV18,.,TRBJ1-2,.,TGTGCCAGCTCACCCCCAGGGGCTAACTATGGCTACACCTTC,CASSPPGANYGYTF
TRBV19,.,TRBJ1-2,.,TGTGCCAGTAGTCTCCGAAGGACAGCCGGTGGAATATATGGCTACACCTTC,CASSLRRTAGGIYGYTF
TRBV5-1,.,TRBJ2-2,TRBD2,TGCGCCAGCAGCCGGACTAGCGGGAACACCGGGGAGCTGTTTTTT,CASSRTSGNTGELFF
TRBV14,.,TRBJ1-2,TRBD1,TGTGCCAGCAGCCCGGGACAGCTTTATGGCTACACCTTC,CASSPGQLYGYTF
TRBV4-3,.,TRBJ2-1,.,TGCGCCAGCAGCCAAGCCAGTACGAGGGGGAAAGAGCAGTTCTTC,CASSQASTRGKEQFF
TRBV6-6,.,TRBJ1-2,.,TGTGCCAGCAGTGGGGAAGGACGGGGGAACTATGGCTACACCTTC,CASSGEGRGNYGYTF
TRBV13,.,TRBJ2-1,.,TGTGCCAGCAGCTCCGCGGGGACCTCCTACAATGAGCAGTTCTTC,CASSSAGTSYNEQFF
TRBV13,once,TRBJ1-1,TRBD1,TGTGCCAGCAGCTGGACAGGGGGCGCCTCCCTTGAAGCTTTCTTT,CASSWTGGASLEAFF
TRBV10-3,.,TRBJ2-5,TRBD1,TGTGCCATCAGGCAGGACAGGGGGAGGGAGACCCAGTACTTC,CAIRQDRGRETQYF
TRBV7-3,.,TRBJ2-2,TRBD2,TGTGCCAGCAGCTTATGGACTAGCGGGGGGCCTGTAGCCGGGGAGCTGTTTTTT,CASSLWTSGGPVAGELFF
TRBV7-9,.,TRBJ2-1,TRBD2,TGTGCCAGCAGAATCCCACTAGCGGGGGGGCGGAATGAGCAGTTCTTC,CASRIPLAGGRNEQFF
TRBV28,.,TRBJ2-1,.,TGTGCCAGCGGTGAGAGCTCCTACAATGAGCAGTTCTTC,CASGESSYNEQFF
TRBV5-1,.,TRBJ1-1,TRBD1,TGCGCCAGCAGCTTGGCCGGACAGGGCCGGGGCACTGAAGCTTTCTTT,CASSLAGQGRGTEAFF
TRBV19,.,TRBJ2-3,TRBD1,TGTGCCAGTAGTTATCCTACGGGACAGGGTTTTGGCACAGATACGCAGTATTTT,CASSYPTGQGFGTDTQYF
TRBV10-3,once,TRBJ1-2,.,TGTGCCTTTCGTGCCGGGACAACCCTTAACTATGGCTACACCTTC,CAFRAGTTLNYGYTF
TRBV6-4,.,TRBJ1-6,.,TGTGCCAGCAGTGCAACAGGAGGGGATTCACCCCTCCACTTT,CASSATGGDSPLHF
TRBV27,many,TRBJ2-7,TRBD2,TGTGCCAGCAGTCCGACCCGGACTAGCGGTAACTACGAGCAGTACTTC,CASSPTRTSGNYEQYF
TRBV7-2,.,TRBJ2-7,.,TGTGCCAGCAGCTTAGGTCCCCTCTCCTACGAGCAGTACTTC,CASSLGPLSYEQYF
TRBV5-4,.,TRBJ2-7,TRBD1,TGTGCCAGCAGCCCACCGGGACAGGGGGCCTCCGAGCAGTACTTC,CASSPPGQGASEQYF
TRBV30,few,TRBJ1-6,TRBD1,TGTGCGAAGTCGGGACAGGGGTTTTCACCCCTCCACTTT,CAKSGQGFSPLHF
TRBV7-3,.,TRBJ2-2,.,TGTGCCAGCAGCCCCAGGGAGAACACCGGGGAGCTGTTTTTT,CASSPRENTGELFF
TRBV5-4,.,TRBJ2-3,.,TGTGCCAGCAGCCGGGACTCAGCAGATACGCAGTATTTT,CASSRDSADTQYF
TRBV13,.,TRBJ2-5,TRBD2,TGTGCCAGCAGCCTAGGACTAGCGGAGTACCAAGAGACCCAGTACTTC,CASSLGLAEYQETQYF
TRBV11-2,.,TRBJ2-5,.,TGTGCCAGCAGCTTAGGTTCGGGAACCCAAGAGACCCAGTACTTC,CASSLGSGTQETQYF
TRBV19,.,TRBJ2-5,.,TGTGCCAGTAGTATCGGTCAGCTAGCTGAGACCCAGTACTTC,CASSIGQLAETQYF
TRBV5-4,.,TRBJ1-1,TRBD1,TGTGCCAGCAGTGATGGACAGGGTCGCGTCACTGAAGCTTTCTTT,CASSDGQGRVTEAFF
TRBV6-5,.,TRBJ1-2,TRBD1,TGTGCCAGCAGTTACACGGGGACAGGGCTAAGCTACACCTTC,CASSYTGTGLSYTF
TRBV6-4,.,TRBJ1-2,.,TGTGCCCCCCAGTATGGCTACACCTTC,CAPQYGYTF
TRBV12-3/TRBV12-4,.,TRBJ2-7,TRBD2,TGTGCCAGTTCGAAAGCGGGATCCTACGAGCAGTACTTC,CASSKAGSYEQYF
TRBV5-5,.,TRBJ1-1,.,TGTGCCAGCAGAAGAGAGAGAAGGAACACTGAAGCTTTCTTT,CASRRERRNTEAFF
TRBV5-1,.,TRBJ2-5,TRBD1,TGCGCCAGCAGCCCGGGGACAGCTCAAGAGACCCAGTACTTC,CASSPGTAQETQYF
TRBV7-2,.,TRBJ1-5,.,TGTGCCAGCAGCCAAAGGGGGGGGGTTCTTAATCAGCCCCAGCATTTT,CASSQRGGVLNQPQHF
TRBV5-1,few,TRBJ1-6,.,TGCGCCAGCACCCCAATGGGGGGAAAGAATTCACCCCTCCACTTT,CASTPMGGKNSPLHF
TRBV7-9,.,TRBJ2-7,TRBD2,TGTGCCAGCAGCTTACCCTTACTAGCGGGAGGGTCTCACGAGCAGTACTTC,CASSLPLLAGGSHEQYF
TRBV30,once,TRBJ1-2,.,TGTGCCTGGAGTGTAGGCGGGGGCTACACCTTC,CAWSVGGGYTF